The 12 T cell receptor beta chains in this list originate from one sample, sequenced in a study of T cell responses to AZD1222 COVID-19 vaccine. Assay: immunoSEQ multiplex PCR; the TCRdb copy retains only in-frame clones and omits some. This sample has roughly 130,000 clones, with under 95% found just once. Sequenced material: peripheral blood, taken on day 0 of AZD1222 vaccination. These receptor sequences come from an adult in good health.

The CDR3 DNA is TGTGCCAGCAGTCTTATGACGGGGCTCAATCAGCCCCAGCATTTT. The encoded protein is CASSLMTGLNQPQHF. V and J are TRBV28 and TRBJ1-5, with D tentatively TRBD1 (5 bases). The CDR3 has 15 residues. V lost 5 bases and J 3 bases, leaving 14 bases between the germline ends. Germline CDR1 is MDHEN and CDR2 is SYDVKM.

There are a few counts of this clone. V and J are TRBV19 and TRBJ1-2; D is ambiguous. The germline CDR1 and CDR2 sequences are LNHDA and SQIVND (reference sequence). CDR3 length: 12 amino acids. Trimming stripped 6 bases from V and 6 bases from J, with 11 bases between. The CDR3 loop is CASRRTYDGYTF. CDR3 in DNA: TGTGCCAGTAGGCGGACTTACGATGGCTACACCTTC.

This clone has a single count. This chain joins TRBV3-1 (or the pseudogene TRBV3-2) and TRBJ1-4; no clear D gene. The germline V and J ends were trimmed by 3 bases and 3 bases, with 8 bases remaining between them. The CDR3 contains 14 residues. Germline CDR1 reads LGHDT; CDR2 reads YNNKEL (reference sequence). DNA of the CDR3: TGTGCCAGCAGCCACCAACCGGCTAATGAAAAACTGTTTTTT. This gives the protein CASSHQPANEKLFF.

This sequence joins TRBV27 and TRBJ1-3, with D hard to call. V was pared by 9 bases and J by 4 bases, with 16 bases between. Looked up from germline, CDR1 is MNHEY and CDR2 is SMNVEV (reference sequence). There are 14 residues in the CDR3. CDR3 protein: CASREPGVGNTIYF. The DNA of the CDR3 is TGTGCCAGTCGCGAACCTGGTGTGGGAAACACCATATATTTT.

The chain joins TRBV27 to TRBJ2-7; 9 bases agree with TRBD1. The germline V gene has CDR1 MNHEY and CDR2 SMNVEV (reference sequence). V was pared by 3 bases and J by 6 bases, with 3 bases of the junction left unmatched. The CDR3 is made up of 13 amino acids. The CDR3 protein is CASSLDRGGEQYF. In nucleotides, the CDR3 is TGTGCCAGCAGTTTGGACAGGGGCGGCGAGCAGTACTTC.

The V call is TRBV6-5, the J call TRBJ2-7, with TRBD1 matching over 8 bases. CDR1 is MNHEY, CDR2 SVGAGI, per germline. The CDR3 has 15 residues. V lost 7 bases to trimming and J lost 3 bases; unmatched junction nucleotides: 11. The CDR3 sequence is CASISPGQGRYEQYF. CDR3 DNA sequence: TGTGCCAGCATCTCCCCAGGACAGGGTCGCTACGAGCAGTACTTC.

The rearrangement links TRBV19 to TRBJ1-5; D perhaps matches TRBD1 (5 bases). Trimming took 11 bases from V and 6 from J, leaving 17 bases between them. Looked up from germline, CDR1 is LNHDA and CDR2 is SQIVND (reference sequence). The CDR3 totals 13 residues. DNA for the CDR3: TGTGCCGCTGGCGGGGGAGGGTTTCAGCCCCAGCATTTT. This gives the protein CAAGGGGFQPQHF.

The chain has TRBV30 and TRBJ1-4; D is perhaps TRBD1 (5 bases). Germline CDR1 GTSNPN, CDR2 SVGIG (reference sequence). The CDR3 is 12 residues long. V lost 5 bases and J 4 bases, leaving 8 bases between the germline ends. The CDR3 sequence: CAWRDGNEKLFF. In DNA, the CDR3 is TGTGCCTGGCGGGACGGTAATGAAAAACTGTTTTTT.

The chain has TRBV5-4 and TRBJ1-4; TRBD1 matches 8 bases. The CDR3 contains 18 residues. J gave up 8 bases and V 1 base, and 16 bases lay outside the gene matches. Germline V CDR1 and CDR2: SGHNT, YYREEE (reference sequence). The CDR3: CASSLSRQGAVGKEKLFF. CDR3 nucleotides: TGTGCCAGCAGCTTGAGCCGCCAGGGGGCTGTGGGGAAGGAAAAACTGTTTTTT. The variable domain in full, with the rest retrieved from reference TRBV5-4 and TRBJ1-4, is ETGVTQSPTHLIKTRGQQVTLRCSSQSGHNTVSWYQQALGQGPQFIFQYYREEENGRGNFPPRFSGLQFPNYSSELNVNALELDDSALYLCASSLSRQGAVGKEKLFFGSGTQLSVL.

The rearrangement joins TRBV5-4 to TRBJ1-5, with 8 bases fitting TRBD1. Germline assignment: CDR1 SGHNT and CDR2 YYREEE (reference sequence). CDR3 length: 14 residues. V shed 3 bases and J 7 bases; nucleotides not matched to a gene: 6. The CDR3 is CASSSDRVGQPQHF. The CDR3 DNA follows: TGTGCCAGCAGCTCGGACAGGGTAGGACAGCCCCAGCATTTT.

This chain connects TRBV6-5 to TRBJ2-1; possibly TRBD2 for D (6 bases). Trimming took off 4 bases at V and 2 bases at J, with 15 bases between the two ends. Germline CDR1 and CDR2: MNHEY and SVGAGI. The CDR3 is made up of 16 amino acids. Written as DNA, the CDR3 is TGTGCCAGCAGTTTCAACAACGGGGGTGCCTACAATGAGCAGTTCTTC. Translating gives CASSFNNGGAYNEQFF.

The chain is built from TRBV15 and TRBJ2-7; 8 bases match TRBD2. There are 15 residues in the CDR3. Unmatched junction bases numbered 9, after V lost 5 bases and J lost 3 bases. Germline-derived CDR1 and CDR2 are LNHNV and YYDKDF (reference sequence). CDR3 region: CATSGEASGLYEQYF. The CDR3 region has the DNA TGTGCCACCAGCGGGGAGGCTAGCGGGCTCTACGAGCAGTACTTC.